What follows describes a single T cell receptor (beta chain). The data are from a study of OX40 agonist ivuxolimab in advanced cancers. The repertoire was sequenced with immunoSEQ multiplex PCR; TCRdb's copy has only in-frame clones and lacks some. Among under 35,000 clones listed, about four fifths were seen once. Germline-derived CDR1 and CDR2 are SEHNR and FQNEAQ (reference sequence). The CDR3 length is 14 residues. Trimming removed 0 bases at V and 1 base at J, with 5 bases between. The rearrangement uses TRBV7-9 and TRBJ2-3, with D tentatively TRBD1 or TRBD2 (5 bases each). This sample comprised CD4+ or CD8+ T cells sorted from blood, obtained in a trial of the OX40 agonist ivuxolimab. This TCR derives from an adult with an advanced solid tumor such as melanoma, head and neck, liver or kidney cancer. The chain's CDR3 is CASSLAGGTDTQYF. CDR3 DNA sequence: TGTGCCAGCAGCTTAGCGGGGGGCACAGATACGCAGTATTTT.